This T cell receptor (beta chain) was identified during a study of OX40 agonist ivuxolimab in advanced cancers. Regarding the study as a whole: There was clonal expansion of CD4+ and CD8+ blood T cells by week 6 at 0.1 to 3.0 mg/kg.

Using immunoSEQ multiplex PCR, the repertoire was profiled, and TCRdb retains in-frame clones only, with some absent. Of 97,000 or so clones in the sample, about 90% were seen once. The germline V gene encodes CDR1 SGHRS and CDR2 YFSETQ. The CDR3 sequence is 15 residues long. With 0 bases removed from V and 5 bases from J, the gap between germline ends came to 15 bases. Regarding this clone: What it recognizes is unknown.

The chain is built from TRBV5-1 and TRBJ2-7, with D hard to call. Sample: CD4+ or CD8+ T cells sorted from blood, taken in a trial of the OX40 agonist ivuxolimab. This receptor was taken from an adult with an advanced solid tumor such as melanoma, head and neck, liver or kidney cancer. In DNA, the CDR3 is TGCGCCAGCAGCTTGGCCCTGGGTCACGCCAACGAGCAGTACTTC. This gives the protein CASSLALGHANEQYF. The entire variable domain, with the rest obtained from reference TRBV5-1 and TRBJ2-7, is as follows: KAGVTQTPRYLIKTRGQQVTLSCSPISGHRSVSWYQQTPGQGLQFLFEYFSETQRNKGNFPGRFSGRQFSNSRSEMNVSTLELGDSALYLCASSLALGHANEQYFGPGTRLTVT.